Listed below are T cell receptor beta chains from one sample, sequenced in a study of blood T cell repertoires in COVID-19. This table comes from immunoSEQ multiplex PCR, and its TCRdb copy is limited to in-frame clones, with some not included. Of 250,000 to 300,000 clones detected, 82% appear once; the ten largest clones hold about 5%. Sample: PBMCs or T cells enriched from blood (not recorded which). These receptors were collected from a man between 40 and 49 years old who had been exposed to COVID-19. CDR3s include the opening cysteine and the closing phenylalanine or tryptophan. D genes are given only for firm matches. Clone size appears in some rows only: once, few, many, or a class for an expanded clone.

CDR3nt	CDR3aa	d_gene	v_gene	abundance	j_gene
TGTGCCAGCAGTTACGGGGATCAGCCCCAGCATTTT	CASSYGDQPQHF	-	TRBV12-3/TRBV12-4	-	TRBJ1-5
TGTGCCAGCAGCTTAGGTGGGCGCGGAAACACCATATATTTT	CASSLGGRGNTIYF	-	TRBV7-9	-	TRBJ1-3
TGTGCCTGGAGTGTAGCGGGCACCGGGGAGCTGTTTTTT	CAWSVAGTGELFF	-	TRBV30	-	TRBJ2-2
TGTGCCAGCAGTCCGAGGTGGTTGACGGGATCCCGTTATGGCTACACCTTC	CASSPRWLTGSRYGYTF	-	TRBV27	-	TRBJ1-2
TGTGCCAGCAGTCCTACCATGACTAGCGGGAGGAAAAATGAGCAGTTCTTC	CASSPTMTSGRKNEQFF	TRBD2	TRBV6-6	-	TRBJ2-1
TGTGCTAGTGGTTTGTCCGGCGGGGGCACTGAAGCTTTCTTT	CASGLSGGGTEAFF	-	TRBV12-5	-	TRBJ1-1
TGTGCAAGTCGCTTATCCGCCCTCCCGGGACAGGGTATCGCTGGGGCCAACGTCCTGACTTTC	CASRLSALPGQGIAGANVLTF	-	TRBV12-2	-	TRBJ2-6
TGTGCCAGCAGGTTAGCGGGAGGCACCGGGGAGCTGTTTTTT	CASRLAGGTGELFF	TRBD2	TRBV9	once	TRBJ2-2
TGCAGCGTTGAAGGCCAGGGCCCTGAAGCTTTCTTT	CSVEGQGPEAFF	-	TRBV29-1	-	TRBJ1-1
TGTGCCAGCAGTCCTATGACCCAAAACAGGGGGGACTATGGCTACACCTTC	CASSPMTQNRGDYGYTF	TRBD1	TRBV6-6	-	TRBJ1-2
TGTGCCAGTAGTAGGGGACTGATCTCTGGAAACACCATATATTTT	CASSRGLISGNTIYF	-	TRBV19	-	TRBJ1-3
TGTGCCAGCAGTTTCTCGGACAGGGGGAATTCACCCCTCCACTTT	CASSFSDRGNSPLHF	TRBD1	TRBV28	-	TRBJ1-6
TGTGCCAGCAGCCAGGGGACAGTCTATGGCTACACCTTC	CASSQGTVYGYTF	TRBD1	TRBV3-1/TRBV3-2	-	TRBJ1-2
TGTGCCAGCACCCCAATCGGACTAGCGGGACGTTACTCCTACGAGCAGTACTTC	CASTPIGLAGRYSYEQYF	TRBD2	TRBV27	-	TRBJ2-7
TGTGCCAGCCCCCGGGGGGGCAATGAGCAGTTCTTC	CASPRGGNEQFF	TRBD2	TRBV5-8	-	TRBJ2-1
TGTGCCAGCAGCTTTCGGGACAGGGTCTATATGGGGAGACCAGATACGCAGTATTTT	CASSFRDRVYMGRPDTQYF	TRBD1	TRBV5-8	-	TRBJ2-3
TGTGCCGCCCTTGGACAGGCATACTCTGGGGCCAACGTCCTGACTTTC	CAALGQAYSGANVLTF	TRBD1	TRBV19	-	TRBJ2-6
TGTGCCAGCAGCCCCCTGTTTAGCGGGGCCTACGAGCAGTACTTC	CASSPLFSGAYEQYF	TRBD2	TRBV3-1/TRBV3-2	-	TRBJ2-7
TGTGCCAGCAGAACCGGGACTAGCGGGAGTTACGAGCAGTACTTC	CASRTGTSGSYEQYF	TRBD2	TRBV2	once	TRBJ2-7
TGTGCCAGCGAGGCGGCGACAGGGTTTAATCAGCCCCAGCATTTT	CASEAATGFNQPQHF	TRBD1	TRBV6-5	few	TRBJ1-5
TGTGCCAGCAGCTTGTCTAACGGAGGGCTGTTTTTT	CASSLSNGGLFF	-	TRBV12-3/TRBV12-4	few	TRBJ1-4
TGTGCCAGCAGCTTGGGCGAGAGTGGTTGGGAGCAGTACTTC	CASSLGESGWEQYF	-	TRBV5-6	many	TRBJ2-7
TGTGCCTGGAGTGGGACAGGGAGTAGCAATCAGCCCCAGCATTTT	CAWSGTGSSNQPQHF	TRBD1	TRBV30	once	TRBJ1-5
TGTGCCAGCAGCGAAGGGGGCTACCAAGAGACCCAGTACTTC	CASSEGGYQETQYF	TRBD1	TRBV11-3	-	TRBJ2-5
TGTGCCAGCAGCTTGTCTTGGGGGGGACAGGGAGTTTATAGCAATCAGCCCCAGCATTTT	CASSLSWGGQGVYSNQPQHF	TRBD1	TRBV5-5	-	TRBJ1-5
TGTGCCAGCAGCCAAGGGGCTGCGGGGATCTATGGCTACACCTTC	CASSQGAAGIYGYTF	-	TRBV14	-	TRBJ1-2
TGCGCCAGCAGCTCATCAGGACTAGCGGGCAGCTCCTACAATGAGCAGTTCTTC	CASSSSGLAGSSYNEQFF	TRBD2	TRBV5-1	-	TRBJ2-1
TGCGCCAGCAGCCTGAATTGGGACAGGGACTCCTACGAGCAGTACTTC	CASSLNWDRDSYEQYF	TRBD1	TRBV4-1	-	TRBJ2-7
TGTGCCAGCAGCGCAGGACAGGGGCTCATGGGCTACACCTTC	CASSAGQGLMGYTF	TRBD1	TRBV9	-	TRBJ1-2
TGTGCCAGCACAAGGGAGTTTTCCTACGAGCAGTACTTC	CASTREFSYEQYF	-	TRBV2	-	TRBJ2-7
TGTGCCAGCAGTGAGACACGGGGGTTTAAAGAGACCCAGTACTTC	CASSETRGFKETQYF	-	TRBV6-1	-	TRBJ2-5